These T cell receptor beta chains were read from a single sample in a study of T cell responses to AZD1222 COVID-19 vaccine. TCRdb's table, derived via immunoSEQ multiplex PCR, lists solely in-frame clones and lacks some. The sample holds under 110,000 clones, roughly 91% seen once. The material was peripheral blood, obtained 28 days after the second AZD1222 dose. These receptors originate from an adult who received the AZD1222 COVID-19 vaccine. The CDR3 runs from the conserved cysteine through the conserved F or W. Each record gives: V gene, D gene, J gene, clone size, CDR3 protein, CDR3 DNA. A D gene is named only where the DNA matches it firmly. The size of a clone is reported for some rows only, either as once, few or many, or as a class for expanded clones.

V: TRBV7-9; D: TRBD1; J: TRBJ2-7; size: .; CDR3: CASSLRGPPISYEQYF; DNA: TGTGCCAGCAGCTTGAGGGGGCCGCCAATATCCTACGAGCAGTACTTC
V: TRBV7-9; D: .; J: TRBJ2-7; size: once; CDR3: CAIGRDYEQYF; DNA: TGTGCCATTGGGCGGGACTACGAGCAGTACTTC
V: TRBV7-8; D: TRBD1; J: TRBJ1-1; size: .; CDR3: CASSLLDRGLKAFF; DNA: TGTGCCAGCAGCCTATTGGACAGGGGATTAAAAGCTTTCTTT
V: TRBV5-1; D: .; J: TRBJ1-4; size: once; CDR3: CASSGDSGSGEKLFF; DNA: TGCGCCAGCAGCGGAGACAGTGGCTCCGGTGAAAAACTGTTTTTT
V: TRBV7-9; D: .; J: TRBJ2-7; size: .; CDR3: CASSPLGAGRNEQYF; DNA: TGTGCCAGCAGCCCCCTGGGGGCAGGGAGGAACGAGCAGTACTTC
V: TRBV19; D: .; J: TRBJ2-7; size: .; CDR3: CASSREGSTYEQYF; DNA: TGTGCCAGTAGTAGGGAAGGTTCGACCTACGAGCAGTACTTC
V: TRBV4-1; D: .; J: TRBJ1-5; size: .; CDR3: CASSQGRGQPQHF; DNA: TGCGCCAGCAGCCAAGGGCGAGGTCAGCCCCAGCATTTT
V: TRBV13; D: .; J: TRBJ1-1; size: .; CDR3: CASMGTTLNTEAFF; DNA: TGTGCCAGCATGGGGACAACTCTGAACACTGAAGCTTTCTTT
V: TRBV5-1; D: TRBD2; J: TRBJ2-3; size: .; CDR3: CASSLPGSGGSDTQYF; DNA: TGCGCCAGCAGCCTCCCCGGTAGCGGGGGGTCAGATACGCAGTATTTT
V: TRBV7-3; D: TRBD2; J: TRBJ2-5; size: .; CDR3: CASSLGLAGPLETQYF; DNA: TGTGCCAGCAGCCTCGGACTAGCGGGGCCCTTAGAGACCCAGTACTTC
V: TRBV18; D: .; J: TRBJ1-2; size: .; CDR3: CASSTKGPDYGYTF; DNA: TGTGCCAGCTCAACTAAGGGACCGGACTATGGCTACACCTTC
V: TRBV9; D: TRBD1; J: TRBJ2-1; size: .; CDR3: CASSVAPLGDSSYNEQFF; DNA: TGTGCCAGCAGCGTAGCCCCCTTGGGGGACAGCTCCTACAATGAGCAGTTCTTC
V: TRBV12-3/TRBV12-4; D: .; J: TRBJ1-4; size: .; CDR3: CASSAFTGKLFF; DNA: TGTGCCAGCAGTGCCTTCACGGGGAAACTGTTTTTT
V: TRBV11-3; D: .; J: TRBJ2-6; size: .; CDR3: CASSLGGSGANVLTF; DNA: TGTGCCAGCAGCTTAGGCGGCTCTGGGGCCAACGTCCTGACTTTC
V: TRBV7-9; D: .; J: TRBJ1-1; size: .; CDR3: CASSLRGNTEAFF; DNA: TGTGCCAGCAGCTTACGGGGAAACACTGAAGCTTTCTTT
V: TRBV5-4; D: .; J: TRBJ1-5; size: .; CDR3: CASSREGGNQPQHF; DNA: TGTGCCAGCAGCAGAGAGGGGGGCAATCAGCCCCAGCATTTT
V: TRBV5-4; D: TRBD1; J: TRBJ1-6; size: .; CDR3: CASSRGQYNSPLHF; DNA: TGTGCCAGCAGCCGGGGACAGTATAATTCACCCCTCCACTTT
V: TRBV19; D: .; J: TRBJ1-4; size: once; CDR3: CASRLTETNEKLFF; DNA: TGTGCCAGTAGGCTTACTGAAACTAATGAAAAACTGTTTTTT
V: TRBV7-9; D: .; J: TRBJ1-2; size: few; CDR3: CASSLGREDGYTF; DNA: TGTGCCAGCAGCTTAGGCAGGGAGGATGGCTACACCTTC
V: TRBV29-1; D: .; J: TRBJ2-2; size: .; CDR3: CSAGHLELFF; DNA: TGCAGCGCCGGACACTTAGAGCTGTTTTTT
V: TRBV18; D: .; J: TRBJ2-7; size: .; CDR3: CASSGGLTAGYEQYF; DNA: TGTGCCAGCTCCGGGGGATTGACAGCCGGCTACGAGCAGTACTTC
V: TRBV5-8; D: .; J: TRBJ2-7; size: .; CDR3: CASSSDLLQYF; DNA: TGTGCCAGCAGCTCTGACCTATTGCAGTACTTC
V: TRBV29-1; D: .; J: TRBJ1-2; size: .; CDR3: CSVGGGPYGYTF; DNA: TGCAGCGTTGGGGGGGGACCCTATGGCTACACCTTC
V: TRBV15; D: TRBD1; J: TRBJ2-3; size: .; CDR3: CATSSRQGITDTQYF; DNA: TGTGCCACCAGCAGCCGACAGGGTATCACAGATACGCAGTATTTT
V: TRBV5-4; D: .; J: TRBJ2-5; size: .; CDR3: CASSLGDTQETQYF; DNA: TGTGCCAGCAGCTTGGGTGACACCCAAGAGACCCAGTACTTC
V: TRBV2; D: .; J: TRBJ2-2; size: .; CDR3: CASSVSGGITGELFF; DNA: TGTGCCAGCAGTGTATCAGGGGGGATCACCGGGGAGCTGTTTTTT
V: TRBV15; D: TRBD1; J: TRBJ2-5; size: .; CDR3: CATSRGQGAPRETQYF; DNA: TGTGCCACCAGCAGAGGACAGGGGGCGCCGCGGGAGACCCAGTACTTC
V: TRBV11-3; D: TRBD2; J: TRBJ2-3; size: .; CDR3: CASSLGRWNKLAGDTDTQYF; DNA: TGTGCCAGCAGCTTAGGGCGATGGAACAAACTAGCGGGGGACACAGATACGCAGTATTTT
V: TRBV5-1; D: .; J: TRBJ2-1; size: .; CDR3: CASRDGGPSSYNEQFF; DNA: TGCGCCAGCAGAGATGGCGGTCCAAGCTCCTACAATGAGCAGTTCTTC
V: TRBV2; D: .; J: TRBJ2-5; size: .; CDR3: CASSLFAGRFLQETQYF; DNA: TGTGCCAGCAGTCTATTCGCGGGAAGGTTCCTCCAAGAGACCCAGTACTTC
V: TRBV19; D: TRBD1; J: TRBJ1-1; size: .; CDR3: CASSIPLDRMVKAFF; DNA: TGTGCCAGTAGTATCCCCCTGGACAGGATGGTTAAAGCTTTCTTT
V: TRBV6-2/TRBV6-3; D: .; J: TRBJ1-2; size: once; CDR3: CASSYVTTNYGYTF; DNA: TGTGCCAGCAGTTATGTAACAACTAACTATGGCTACACCTTC
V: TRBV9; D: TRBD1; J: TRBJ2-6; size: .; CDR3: CASSVTTGDSGANVLTF; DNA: TGTGCCAGCAGCGTGACTACAGGGGACTCTGGGGCCAACGTCCTGACTTTC
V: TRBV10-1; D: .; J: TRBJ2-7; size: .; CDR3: CARPTEGRDFPPYEQYF; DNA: TGCGCCAGACCTACGGAGGGGCGGGACTTCCCTCCGTACGAGCAGTACTTC
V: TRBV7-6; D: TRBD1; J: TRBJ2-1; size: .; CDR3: CASSYRGSASLYNEQFF; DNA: TGTGCCAGCAGCTACAGGGGTAGCGCCAGCCTCTACAATGAGCAGTTCTTC
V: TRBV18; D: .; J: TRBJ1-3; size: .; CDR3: CASSPVSLSGNTIYF; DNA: TGTGCCAGCTCACCAGTCAGTCTCTCTGGAAACACCATATATTTT
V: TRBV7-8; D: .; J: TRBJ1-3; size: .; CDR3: CASSLSRGNTIYF; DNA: TGTGCCAGCAGCTTATCTCGGGGAAACACCATATATTTT
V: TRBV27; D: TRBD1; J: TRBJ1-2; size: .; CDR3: CASSFLDRPGGYTF; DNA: TGTGCCAGCAGTTTCCTGGACAGGCCGGGGGGCTACACCTTC
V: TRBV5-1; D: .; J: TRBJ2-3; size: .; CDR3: CASSWRSGGTDTQYF; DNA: TGCGCCAGCAGCTGGCGTAGCGGAGGCACAGATACGCAGTATTTT
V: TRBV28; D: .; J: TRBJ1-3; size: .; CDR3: CASNPGDPSGSGNTIYF; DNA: TGTGCCAGCAATCCCGGGGACCCATCCGGATCTGGAAACACCATATATTTT
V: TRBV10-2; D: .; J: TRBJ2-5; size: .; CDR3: CASGQALQETQYF; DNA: TGCGCCAGCGGTCAGGCGCTCCAAGAGACCCAGTACTTC
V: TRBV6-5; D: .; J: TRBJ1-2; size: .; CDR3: CASRDLYYGYTF; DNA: TGTGCCAGCCGGGACCTTTACTATGGCTACACCTTC
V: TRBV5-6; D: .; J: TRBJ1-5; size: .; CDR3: CASSLPGVNQPQHF; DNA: TGTGCCAGCAGCCTGCCAGGGGTCAATCAGCCCCAGCATTTT
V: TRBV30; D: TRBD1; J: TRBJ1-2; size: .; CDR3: CAWTQGGGYTF; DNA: TGTGCCTGGACACAGGGGGGAGGCTACACCTTC
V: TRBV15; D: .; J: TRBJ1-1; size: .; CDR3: CATSRGLGATEAFF; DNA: TGTGCCACCAGCAGAGGACTCGGGGCCACTGAAGCTTTCTTT